This TCR beta chain stems from a study of blood T cells in healthy people across ages. The use of a sample-barcoded 5' primer and a J-beta primer mix characterized a second PCR of about 7 to 12 cycles. Every single cDNA molecule received a tag from a template-switch adaptor with 12 random nucleotides. TCRdb reprocessed the 5' RACE reads with MiXCR, giving one entry per CDR3 protein. The table records 580,000 or so distinct CDR3 sequences, roughly 43% of them present only once. This clonotype was counted between two and nine times. The material sequenced was blood. The receptor comes from a man at least 80 years old in good health.

The CDR3 nucleotides are TGTGCCAGCAGCTCGTCCGACAGGGGGAACACTGAAGCTTTCTTT. Translating it yields CASSSSDRGNTEAFF. The rearrangement joins TRBV5-5 to TRBJ1-1; 8 bases fit TRBD1. Trimming removed 3 bases from V and 1 base from J; junction bases left unmatched: 5. Germline values: CDR1 SGHKS, CDR2 YYEKEE (reference sequence). This CDR3 spans 15 amino acids.